The 9 T cell receptor beta chains given below trace back to one sample, sequenced in a study of regulatory T cells in long-lasting Graves disease. The authors built TCR beta libraries using iRepertoire HTBI primers and Arm-PCR of CDR3 regions. TCRdb ran MiXCR on the multiplex PCR reads and lists one entry per CDR3 protein. The sample has just over 600,000 distinct CDR3 sequences, roughly 15% seen once; the top ten hold about 20%. Time point defined: newly diagnosed GD, antithyroid drugs for less than 3 months. After RNA was extracted from PBMCs, the TCR library was made from it. These data were also filed under a second study, of T cells in Graves' hyperthyroidism and ophthalmopathy.

The source material was peripheral blood mononuclear cells (PBMCs), sampled at new diagnosis, from a patient treated with antithyroid drugs. The receptors come from a woman aged 25 to 39 with Graves disease.

The rearrangement uses TRBV2 and TRBJ1-5, with no clear D. Trimming removed 7 bases at V and 2 bases at J, with 15 bases between. The CDR3 loop spans 15 amino acids. The germline V gene has CDR1 SNHLY and CDR2 FYNNEI. CDR3 nucleotides: TGTGCCAGCACGCGACTGGCCGCCGGCAATCAGCCCCAGCATTTT. Amino acid sequence: CASTRLAAGNQPQHF.

This clonotype was picked up many times. The V and J genes are TRBV11-2 and TRBJ2-1, with 8 nucleotides matching TRBD2. The CDR3 has 16 amino acids. The V and J ends lost 1 base and 5 bases, in that order; junction bases with no gene match: 7. Germline CDR1 SGHAT, CDR2 FQNNGV. The CDR3, as DNA: TGTGCCAGCAGCTTAGGAACGGGAGGGACTAACAATGAGCAGTTCTTC. It yields the protein CASSLGTGGTNNEQFF.

For this clonotype: With a far larger clone one base away, a read error is the likely cause. The rearrangement joins TRBV6-2 or TRBV6-3 to TRBJ2-7; 8 positions agree with TRBD2. Germline loops: CDR1 MNHEY, CDR2 SVGEGT. CDR3 length equals 14 residues. The CDR3, as DNA: TGTGCCAGCAGTTCGGGACTAGAAACCTACAAGCAGTACTTC. The encoded protein is CASSSGLETYKQYF.

For this clonotype: A read error is the likely source, as a far larger clone sits one nucleotide away. The CDR3 DNA reads TGTGCCAGCAGCCCTAAGTCCGGGAGCACTGAAGCTTTCTTT. Its translation: CASSPKSGSTEAFF. The V gene is TRBV7-9, the J gene TRBJ1-1; D not certain. The V and J ends lost 5 bases and 4 bases respectively, with 14 bases between them. Germline V CDR1 and CDR2: SEHNR, FQNEAQ (reference sequence). There are 14 residues in the CDR3.

This clonotype was recorded a few times. This rearrangement joins TRBV5-1 to TRBJ1-4; maybe TRBD1 (6 bases). This CDR3 contains 16 residues. Trimming cost V 4 bases and J 4 bases, with 17 bases left between them. Germline CDR1 and CDR2: SGHRS and YFSETQ. The chain's CDR3 is CASSRDARDNNEKLFF. In DNA, the CDR3 is TGCGCCAGCAGCCGAGACGCCCGGGACAATAATGAAAAACTGTTTTTT.

This clonotype was counted only a few times. The genes are TRBV7-9 and TRBJ1-1, with 7 bases that match TRBD1. CDR1 and CDR2 from the germline V gene are SEHNR and FQNEAQ (reference sequence). Trimming cost V 11 bases and J 0 bases; bases outside gene matches: 9. This CDR3 region has 14 residues. The CDR3 region has the DNA TGTGCCCCAGGGGGGGGAGCCCTGAACACTGAAGCTTTCTTT. Its translation: CAPGGGALNTEAFF. Looking up the rest from reference TRBV7-9 and TRBJ1-1 gives the full variable domain: DTGVSQNPRHKITKRGQNVTFRCDPISEHNRLYWYRQTLGQGPEFLTYFQNEAQLEKSRLLSDRFSAERPKGSFSTLEIQRTEQGDSAMYLCAPGGGALNTEAFFGQGTRLTVV.

The chain couples TRBV18 to TRBJ2-7; the match to TRBD2 covers 11 bases. There are 16 residues in the CDR3. J lost 5 bases, V lost 2 bases, and 8 bases had no gene match. Germline V gives CDR1 KGHSH, CDR2 LQKENI. This CDR3 reads CASSPTTTSGIDEQYF. CDR3 coding DNA: TGTGCCAGCTCACCAACCACGACTAGCGGGATTGACGAGCAGTACTTC.

The rearrangement links TRBV7-2 to TRBJ2-7; a possible D gene is TRBD2 (5 bases). V was shortened by 3 bases and J by 3 bases, with 15 bases between the two germline ends. Germline V lookup: CDR1 SGHTA, CDR2 FQGNSA. CDR3 size: 15 residues. DNA of the CDR3: TGTGCCAGCAGCTTGGACTCGGCTCAGGACTACGAGCAGTACTTC. The encoded protein is CASSLDSAQDYEQYF. The full variable domain, with the rest looked up from reference TRBV7-2 and TRBJ2-7, is GAGVSQSPSNKVTEKGKDVELRCDPISGHTALYWYRQSLGQGLEFLIYFQGNSAPDKSGLPSDRFSAERTGGSVSTLTIQRTQQEDSAVYLCASSLDSAQDYEQYFGPGTRLTVT.

There are many counts of this clonotype. The V call is TRBV11-2, the J call TRBJ2-1; D ambiguous. V was clipped by 4 bases and J by 7 bases, with 20 bases between them. CDR1 and CDR2 from the germline V gene are SGHAT and FQNNGV. The CDR3 sequence is 16 residues long. The CDR3 DNA sequence: TGTGCCAGCAGCTGGACCCGAGGAACGCCCCGTAATGAGCAGTTCTTC. It is translated as CASSWTRGTPRNEQFF.